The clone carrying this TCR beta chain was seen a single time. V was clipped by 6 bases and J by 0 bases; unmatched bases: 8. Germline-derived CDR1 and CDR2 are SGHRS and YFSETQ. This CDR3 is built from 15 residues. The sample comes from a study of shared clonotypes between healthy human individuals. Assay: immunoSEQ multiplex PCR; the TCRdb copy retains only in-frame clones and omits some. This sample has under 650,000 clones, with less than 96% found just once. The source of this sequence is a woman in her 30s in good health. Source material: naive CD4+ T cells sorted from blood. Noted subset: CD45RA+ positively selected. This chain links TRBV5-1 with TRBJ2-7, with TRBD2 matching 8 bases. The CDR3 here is CASTDGLAHSYEQYF. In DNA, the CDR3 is TGCGCCAGCACCGACGGACTAGCCCACTCCTACGAGCAGTACTTC.